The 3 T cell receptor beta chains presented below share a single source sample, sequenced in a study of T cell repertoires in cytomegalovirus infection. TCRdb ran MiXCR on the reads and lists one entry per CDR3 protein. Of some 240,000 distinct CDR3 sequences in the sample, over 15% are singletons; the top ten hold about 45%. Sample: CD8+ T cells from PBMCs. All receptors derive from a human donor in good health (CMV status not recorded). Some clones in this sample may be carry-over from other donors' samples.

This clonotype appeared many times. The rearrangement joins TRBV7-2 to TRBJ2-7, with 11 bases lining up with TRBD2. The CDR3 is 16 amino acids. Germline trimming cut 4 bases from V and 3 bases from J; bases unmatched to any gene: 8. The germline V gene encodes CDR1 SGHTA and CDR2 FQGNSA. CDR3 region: CASSYLTSGAIYEQYF. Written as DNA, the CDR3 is TGTGCCAGCAGCTACCTGACTAGCGGGGCGATCTACGAGCAGTACTTC.

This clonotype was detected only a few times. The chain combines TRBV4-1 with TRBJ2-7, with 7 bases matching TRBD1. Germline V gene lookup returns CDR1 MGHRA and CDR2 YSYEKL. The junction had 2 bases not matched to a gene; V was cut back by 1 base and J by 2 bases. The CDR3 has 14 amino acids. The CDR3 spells CASSQVTGAYEQYF. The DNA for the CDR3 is TGCGCCAGCAGCCAAGTCACAGGGGCCTACGAGCAGTACTTC.

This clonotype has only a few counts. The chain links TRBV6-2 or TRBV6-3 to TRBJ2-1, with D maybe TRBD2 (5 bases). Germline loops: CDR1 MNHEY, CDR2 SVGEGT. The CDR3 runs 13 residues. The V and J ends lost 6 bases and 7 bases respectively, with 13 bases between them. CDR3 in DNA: TGTGCCAGCAGCCTACCGGGGTGGAATGAGCAGTTCTTC. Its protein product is CASSLPGWNEQFF.